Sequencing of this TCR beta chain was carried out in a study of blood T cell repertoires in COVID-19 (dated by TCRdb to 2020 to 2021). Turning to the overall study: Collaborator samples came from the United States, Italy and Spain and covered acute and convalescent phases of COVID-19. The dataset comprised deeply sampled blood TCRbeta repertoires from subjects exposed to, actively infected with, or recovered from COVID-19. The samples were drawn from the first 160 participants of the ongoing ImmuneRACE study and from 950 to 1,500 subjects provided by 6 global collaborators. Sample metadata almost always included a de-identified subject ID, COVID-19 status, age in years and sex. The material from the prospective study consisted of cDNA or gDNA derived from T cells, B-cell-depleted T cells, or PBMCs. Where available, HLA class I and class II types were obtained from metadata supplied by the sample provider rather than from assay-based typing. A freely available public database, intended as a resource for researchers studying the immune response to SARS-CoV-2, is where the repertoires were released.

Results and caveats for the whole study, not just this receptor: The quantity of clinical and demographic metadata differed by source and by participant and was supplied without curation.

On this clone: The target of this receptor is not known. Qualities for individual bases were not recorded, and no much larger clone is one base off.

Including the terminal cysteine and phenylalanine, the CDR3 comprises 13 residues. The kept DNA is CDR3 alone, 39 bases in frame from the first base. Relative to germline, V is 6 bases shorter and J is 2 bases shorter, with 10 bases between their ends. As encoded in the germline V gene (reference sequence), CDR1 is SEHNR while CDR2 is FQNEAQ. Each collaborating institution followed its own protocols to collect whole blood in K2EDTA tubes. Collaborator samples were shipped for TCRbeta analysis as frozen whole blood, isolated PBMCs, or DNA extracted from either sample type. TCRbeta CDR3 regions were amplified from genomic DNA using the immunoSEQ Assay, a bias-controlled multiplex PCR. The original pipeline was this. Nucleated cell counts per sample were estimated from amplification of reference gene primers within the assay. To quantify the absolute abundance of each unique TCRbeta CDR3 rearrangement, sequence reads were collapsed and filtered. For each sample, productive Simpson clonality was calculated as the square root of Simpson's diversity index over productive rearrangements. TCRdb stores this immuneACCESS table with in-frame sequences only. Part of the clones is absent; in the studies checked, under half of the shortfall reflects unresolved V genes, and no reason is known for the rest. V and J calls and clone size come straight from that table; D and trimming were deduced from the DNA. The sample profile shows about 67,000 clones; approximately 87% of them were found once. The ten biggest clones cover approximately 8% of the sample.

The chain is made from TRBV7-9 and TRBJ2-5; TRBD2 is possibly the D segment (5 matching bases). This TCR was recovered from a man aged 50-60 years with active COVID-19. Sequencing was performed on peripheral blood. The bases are TGTGCCAGCAGACCAGCGGTACAAGAGACCCAGTACTTC. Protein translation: CASRPAVQETQYF.